This T cell receptor (beta chain) came from a study of read filtering for tumor transcriptome and immune sequencing. Study-wide results and limits: IR-seq captured clonotypes deeper and more reliably than RNA-seq.

V trimming: 3 bases; J trimming: 4 bases; junction bases outside the gene matches: 0. Germline loops: CDR1 KGHSH, CDR2 LQKENI. The CDR3 sequence is 12 residues long. There are many counts of this clonotype. The antigen remains unidentified. Molecular barcoded adaptors covering alpha/delta and beta/gamma chains were used on approximately 440 ng RNA. Each CDR3 protein is one row after TCRdb ran MiXCR on the reads. The table lists 30,000 to 45,000 distinct CDR3 sequences, more than 13% of them singletons, with less than 9% in the top ten. The chain recombines TRBV18 with TRBJ2-7; 7 nucleotides align to TRBD1. This receptor was obtained from a donor older than 35 with multiple myeloma. The sample comprised a population of CD138-negative cells sorted from bone marrow. CDR3 sequence reads: CASSPDRYEQYF. CDR3 bases: TGTGCCAGCTCACCGGACAGGTACGAGCAGTACTTC.